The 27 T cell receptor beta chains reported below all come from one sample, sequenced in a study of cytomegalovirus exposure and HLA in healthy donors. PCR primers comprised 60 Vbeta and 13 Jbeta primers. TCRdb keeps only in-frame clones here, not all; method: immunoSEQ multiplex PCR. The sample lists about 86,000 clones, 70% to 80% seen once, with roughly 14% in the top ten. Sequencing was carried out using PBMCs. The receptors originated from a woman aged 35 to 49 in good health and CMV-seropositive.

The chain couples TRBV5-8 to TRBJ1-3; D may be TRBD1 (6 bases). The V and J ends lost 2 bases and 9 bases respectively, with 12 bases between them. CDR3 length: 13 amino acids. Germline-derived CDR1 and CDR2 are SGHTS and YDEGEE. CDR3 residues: CASSFWTVGTIYF. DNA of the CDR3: TGTGCCAGCAGCTTCTGGACAGTTGGCACCATATATTTT.

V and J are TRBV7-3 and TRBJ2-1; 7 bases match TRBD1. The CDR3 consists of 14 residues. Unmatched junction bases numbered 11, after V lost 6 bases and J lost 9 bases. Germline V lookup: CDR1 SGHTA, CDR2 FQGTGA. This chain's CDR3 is CASSFPPTGPEQFF. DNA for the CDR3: TGTGCCAGCAGTTTCCCGCCGACAGGGCCTGAGCAGTTCTTC.

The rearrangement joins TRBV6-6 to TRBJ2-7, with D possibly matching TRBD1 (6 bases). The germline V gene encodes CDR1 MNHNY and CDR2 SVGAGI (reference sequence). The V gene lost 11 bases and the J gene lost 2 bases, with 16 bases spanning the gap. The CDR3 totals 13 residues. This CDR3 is CAASGQGTYEQYF. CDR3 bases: TGTGCCGCAAGCGGTCAGGGGACCTACGAGCAGTACTTC.

Here the CDR3 DNA reads TGTGCCAGCAGCGACAGGGGAGCTAACTATGGCTACACCTTC. This sequence encodes CASSDRGANYGYTF. The chain recombines TRBV27 with TRBJ1-2; 8 nucleotides align to TRBD1. The CDR3 is 14 residues long. Germline assignment: CDR1 MNHEY and CDR2 SMNVEV (reference sequence). The V and J ends lost 6 bases and 0 bases, in that order; junction bases with no gene match: 3.

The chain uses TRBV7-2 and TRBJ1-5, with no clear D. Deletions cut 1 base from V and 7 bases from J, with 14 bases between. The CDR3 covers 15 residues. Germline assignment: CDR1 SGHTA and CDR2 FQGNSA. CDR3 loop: CASSLDYTREQPQHF. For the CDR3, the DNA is TGTGCCAGCAGCTTAGATTATACGCGGGAACAGCCCCAGCATTTT.

CDR3 coding DNA: TGTGCCAGCAGCTTAGGGAGGGGCACAGATACGCAGTATTTT. Amino acids: CASSLGRGTDTQYF. The rearrangement uses TRBV7-3 and TRBJ2-3, with 7 bases identical to TRBD2. The CDR3 totals 14 residues. Germline V gives CDR1 SGHTA, CDR2 FQGTGA. V was pared by 2 bases and J by 1 base, with 0 bases of the junction left unmatched. Filled out from reference TRBV7-3 and TRBJ2-3, the complete variable domain reads GAGVSQTPSNKVTEKGKYVELRCDPISGHTALYWYRQSLGQGPEFLIYFQGTGAADDSGLPNDRFFAVRPEGSVSTLKIQRTERGDSAVYLCASSLGRGTDTQYFGPGTRLTVL.

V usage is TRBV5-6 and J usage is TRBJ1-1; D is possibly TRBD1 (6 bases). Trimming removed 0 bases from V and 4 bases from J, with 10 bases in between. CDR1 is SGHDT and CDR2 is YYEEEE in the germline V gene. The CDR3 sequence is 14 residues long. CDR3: CASSLGQVGTEAFF. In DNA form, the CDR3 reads TGTGCCAGCAGCTTGGGACAGGTTGGCACTGAAGCTTTCTTT.

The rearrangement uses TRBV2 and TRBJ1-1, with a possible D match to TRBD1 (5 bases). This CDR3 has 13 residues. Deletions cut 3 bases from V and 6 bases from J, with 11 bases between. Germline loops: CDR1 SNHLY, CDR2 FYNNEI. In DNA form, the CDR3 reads TGTGCCAGCAGTGAGAGCGGGGCCGCTGAAGCTTTCTTT. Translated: CASSESGAAEAFF.

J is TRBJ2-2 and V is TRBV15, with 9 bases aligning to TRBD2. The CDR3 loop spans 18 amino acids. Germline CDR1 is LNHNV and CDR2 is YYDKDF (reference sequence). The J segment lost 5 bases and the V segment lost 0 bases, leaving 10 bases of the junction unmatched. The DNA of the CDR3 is TGTGCCACCAGCAGAGATATTTGGCGGGAGGGCGGAACCGGGGAGCTGTTTTTT. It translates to CATSRDIWREGGTGELFF.

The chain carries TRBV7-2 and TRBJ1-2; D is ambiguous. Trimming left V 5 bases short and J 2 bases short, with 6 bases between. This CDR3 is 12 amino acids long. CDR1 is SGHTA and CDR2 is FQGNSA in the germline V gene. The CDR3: CASSPGNYGYTF. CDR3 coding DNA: TGTGCCAGCAGCCCTGGCAACTATGGCTACACCTTC.

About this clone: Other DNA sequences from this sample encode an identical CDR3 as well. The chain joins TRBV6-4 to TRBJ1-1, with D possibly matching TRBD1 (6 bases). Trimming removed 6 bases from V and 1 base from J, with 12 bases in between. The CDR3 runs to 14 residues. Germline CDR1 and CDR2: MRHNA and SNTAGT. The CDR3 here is CASRDTDRNTEAFF. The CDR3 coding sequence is TGTGCCAGCAGGGATACGGACAGGAACACTGAAGCTTTCTTT.

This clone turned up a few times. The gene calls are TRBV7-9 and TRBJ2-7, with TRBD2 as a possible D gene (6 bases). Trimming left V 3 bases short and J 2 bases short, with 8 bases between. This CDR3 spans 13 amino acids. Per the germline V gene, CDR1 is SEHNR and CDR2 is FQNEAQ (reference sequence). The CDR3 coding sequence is TGTGCCAGCAGCTTTGCGGGGACCTACGAGCAGTACTTC. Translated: CASSFAGTYEQYF. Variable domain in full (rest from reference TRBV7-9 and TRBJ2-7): DTGVSQNPRHKITKRGQNVTFRCDPISEHNRLYWYRQTLGQGPEFLTYFQNEAQLEKSRLLSDRFSAERPKGSFSTLEIQRTEQGDSAMYLCASSFAGTYEQYFGPGTRLTVT.

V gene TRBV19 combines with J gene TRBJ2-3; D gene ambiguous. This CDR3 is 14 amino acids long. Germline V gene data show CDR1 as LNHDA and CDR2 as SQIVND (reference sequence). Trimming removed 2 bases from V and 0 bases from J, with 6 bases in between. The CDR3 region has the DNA TGTGCCAGTAGTATACCCGGGAGCACAGATACGCAGTATTTT. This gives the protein CASSIPGSTDTQYF. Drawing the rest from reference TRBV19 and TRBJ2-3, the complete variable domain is DGGITQSPKYLFRKEGQNVTLSCEQNLNHDAMYWYRQDPGQGLRLIYYSQIVNDFQKGDIAEGYSVSREKKESFPLTVTSAQKNPTAFYLCASSIPGSTDTQYFGPGTRLTVL.

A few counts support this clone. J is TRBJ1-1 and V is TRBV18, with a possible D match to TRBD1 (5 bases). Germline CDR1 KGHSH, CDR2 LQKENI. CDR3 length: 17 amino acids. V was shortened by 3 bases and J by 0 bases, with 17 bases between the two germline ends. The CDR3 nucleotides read TGTGCCAGCTCACCGTCGCTTCTGGGGCCCGTGAACACTGAAGCTTTCTTT. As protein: CASSPSLLGPVNTEAFF.

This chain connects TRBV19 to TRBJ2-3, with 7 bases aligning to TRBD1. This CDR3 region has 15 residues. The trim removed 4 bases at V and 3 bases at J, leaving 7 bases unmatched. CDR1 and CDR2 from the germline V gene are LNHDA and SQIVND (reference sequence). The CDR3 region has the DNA TGTGCCAGTAGTAAAGGGACAGACGGGACAGATACGCAGTATTTT. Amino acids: CASSKGTDGTDTQYF.

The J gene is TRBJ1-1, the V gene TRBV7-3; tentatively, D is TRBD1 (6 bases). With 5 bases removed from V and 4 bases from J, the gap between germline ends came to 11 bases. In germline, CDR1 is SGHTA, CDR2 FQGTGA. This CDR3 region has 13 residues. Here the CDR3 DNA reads TGTGCCAGCAGCCCACAGGGTATCACTGAAGCTTTCTTT. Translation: CASSPQGITEAFF.

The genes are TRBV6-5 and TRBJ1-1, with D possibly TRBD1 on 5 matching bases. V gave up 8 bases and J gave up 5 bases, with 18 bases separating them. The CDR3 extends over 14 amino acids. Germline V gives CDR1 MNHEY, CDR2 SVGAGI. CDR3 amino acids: CASGALYLGTEAFF. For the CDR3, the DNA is TGTGCCAGCGGGGCACTCTACTTGGGGACTGAAGCTTTCTTT.

CDR3 loop: CASSLISYGYTF. The CDR3 coding sequence is TGTGCCAGCAGCTTAATCAGCTATGGCTACACCTTC. V and J are TRBV7-2 and TRBJ1-2; D unresolved. The CDR3 consists of 12 residues. V gave up 2 bases and J gave up 4 bases, with 5 bases separating them. Germline V gene sequence: CDR1 SGHTA, CDR2 FQGNSA. The full variable domain, with the rest looked up from reference TRBV7-2 and TRBJ1-2, is GAGVSQSPSNKVTEKGKDVELRCDPISGHTALYWYRQSLGQGLEFLIYFQGNSAPDKSGLPSDRFSAERTGGSVSTLTIQRTQQEDSAVYLCASSLISYGYTFGSGTRLTVV.

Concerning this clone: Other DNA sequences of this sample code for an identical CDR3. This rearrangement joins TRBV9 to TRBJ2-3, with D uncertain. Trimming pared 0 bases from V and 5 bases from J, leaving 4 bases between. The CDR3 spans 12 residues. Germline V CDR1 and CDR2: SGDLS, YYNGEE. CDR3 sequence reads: CASSVDRDTQYF. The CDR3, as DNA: TGTGCCAGCAGCGTAGACAGAGATACGCAGTATTTT.

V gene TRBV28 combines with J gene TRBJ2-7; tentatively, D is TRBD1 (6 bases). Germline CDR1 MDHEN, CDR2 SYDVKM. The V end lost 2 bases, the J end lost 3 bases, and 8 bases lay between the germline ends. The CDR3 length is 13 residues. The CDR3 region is CASSLLRGYEQYF. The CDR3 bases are TGTGCCAGCAGTTTACTCAGGGGCTACGAGCAGTACTTC.

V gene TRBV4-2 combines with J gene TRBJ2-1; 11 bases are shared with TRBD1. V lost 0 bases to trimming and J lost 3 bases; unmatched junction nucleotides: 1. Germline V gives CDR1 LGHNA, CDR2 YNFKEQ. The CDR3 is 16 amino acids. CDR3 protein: CASSQDGTGGYNEQFF. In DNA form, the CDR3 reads TGTGCCAGCAGCCAAGACGGGACAGGGGGCTACAATGAGCAGTTCTTC.

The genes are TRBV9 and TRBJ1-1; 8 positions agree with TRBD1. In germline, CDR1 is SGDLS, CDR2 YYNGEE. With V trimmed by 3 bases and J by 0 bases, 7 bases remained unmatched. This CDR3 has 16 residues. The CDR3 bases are TGTGCCAGCAGCGCCCCAGGGGGCGTAATGAACACTGAAGCTTTCTTT. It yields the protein CASSAPGGVMNTEAFF.

The CDR3 DNA is TGTGCCAGCAGCCCTCGTACGGGACAGGGTTCTTCGCAGTATTTT. Translated: CASSPRTGQGSSQYF. This sequence joins TRBV5-8 and TRBJ2-3; TRBD1 aligns across 9 bases. With V trimmed by 4 bases and J by 10 bases, 13 bases remained unmatched. Germline V lookup: CDR1 SGHTS, CDR2 YDEGEE. The length of the CDR3 is 15 residues.

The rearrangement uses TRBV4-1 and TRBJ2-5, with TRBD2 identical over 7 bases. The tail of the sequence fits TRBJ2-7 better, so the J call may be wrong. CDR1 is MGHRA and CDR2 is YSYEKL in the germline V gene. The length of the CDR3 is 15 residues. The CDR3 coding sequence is TGCGCCAGCAGCCAAGAGTGGGGGGGGGCCTACGAGCAGTACTTC. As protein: CASSQEWGGAYEQYF.

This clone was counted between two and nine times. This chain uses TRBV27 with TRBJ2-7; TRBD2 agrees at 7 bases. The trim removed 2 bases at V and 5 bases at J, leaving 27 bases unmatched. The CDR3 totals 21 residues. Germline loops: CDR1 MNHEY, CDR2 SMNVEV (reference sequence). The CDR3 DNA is TGTGCCAGCAGTTTAGGGCGACACGGGAGGAAAGGCCGTCAATCTTCAAACGAGCAGTACTTC. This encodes CASSLGRHGRKGRQSSNEQYF.

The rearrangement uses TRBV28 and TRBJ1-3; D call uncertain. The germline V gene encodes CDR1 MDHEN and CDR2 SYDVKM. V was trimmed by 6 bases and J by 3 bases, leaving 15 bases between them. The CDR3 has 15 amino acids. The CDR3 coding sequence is TGTGCCAGCAGCGACCCTAGAGGAAGTGGAAACACCATATATTTT. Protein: CASSDPRGSGNTIYF. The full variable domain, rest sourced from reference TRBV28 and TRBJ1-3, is DVKVTQSSRYLVKRTGEKVFLECVQDMDHENMFWYRQDPGLGLRLIYFSYDVKMKEKGDIPEGYSVSREKKERFSLILESASTNQTSMYLCASSDPRGSGNTIYFGEGSWLTVV.

The CDR3 DNA sequence: TGTGCCTCCTCAAGGAGACCCTCGGCCGAAGCTTTCTTT. Its translation: CASSRRPSAEAFF. The chain couples TRBV30 to TRBJ1-1; no clear D gene. This CDR3 has 13 amino acids. Germline V gene sequence: CDR1 GTSNPN, CDR2 SVGIG (reference sequence). V was trimmed by 7 bases and J by 8 bases, leaving 20 bases between them.